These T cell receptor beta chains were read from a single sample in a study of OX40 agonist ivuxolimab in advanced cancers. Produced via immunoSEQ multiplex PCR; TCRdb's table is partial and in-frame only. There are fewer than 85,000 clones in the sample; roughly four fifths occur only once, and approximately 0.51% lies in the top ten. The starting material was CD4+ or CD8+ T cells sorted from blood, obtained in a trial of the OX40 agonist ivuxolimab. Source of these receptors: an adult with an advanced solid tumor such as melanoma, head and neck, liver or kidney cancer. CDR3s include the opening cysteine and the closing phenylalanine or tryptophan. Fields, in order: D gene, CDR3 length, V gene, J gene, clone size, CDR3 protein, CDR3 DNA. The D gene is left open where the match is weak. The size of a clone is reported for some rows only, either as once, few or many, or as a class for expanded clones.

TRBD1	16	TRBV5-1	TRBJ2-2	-	CASRLTGEINTGELFF	TGCGCCAGCAGGTTGACAGGGGAGATTAACACCGGGGAGCTGTTTTTT
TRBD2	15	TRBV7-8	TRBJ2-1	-	CASSLMWEGHNEQFF	TGTGCCAGCAGCTTAATGTGGGAGGGCCACAATGAGCAGTTCTTC
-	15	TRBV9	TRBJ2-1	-	CASSVGSRGYNEQFF	TGTGCCAGCAGCGTAGGTAGCCGAGGCTACAATGAGCAGTTCTTC
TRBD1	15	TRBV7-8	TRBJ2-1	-	CASSRAQGAYNEQFF	TGTGCCAGCAGCCGTGCTCAGGGGGCCTACAATGAGCAGTTCTTC
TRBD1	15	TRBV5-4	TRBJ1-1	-	CASSGGQGKSAEAFF	TGTGCCAGCAGCGGGGGACAGGGGAAGTCGGCTGAAGCTTTCTTT
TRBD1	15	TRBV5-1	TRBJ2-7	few	CASSLYGTGQDEQYF	TGCGCCAGCAGCTTGTATGGGACAGGGCAGGACGAGCAGTACTTC
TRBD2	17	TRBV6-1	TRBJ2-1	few	CASSARTSGGQGSEQFF	TGTGCCAGCAGTGCTCGGACTAGCGGGGGCCAAGGGAGTGAGCAGTTCTTC
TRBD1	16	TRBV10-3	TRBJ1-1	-	CAIGDRGANMNTEAFF	TGTGCCATCGGTGACAGGGGTGCCAACATGAACACTGAAGCTTTCTTT
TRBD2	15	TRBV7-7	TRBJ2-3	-	CASSPSGGARDTQYF	TGTGCCAGCAGTCCTAGCGGGGGGGCGAGGGATACGCAGTATTTT
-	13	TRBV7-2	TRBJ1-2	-	CASSFRSPYGYTF	TGTGCCAGCAGCTTCAGGTCCCCCTATGGCTACACCTTC
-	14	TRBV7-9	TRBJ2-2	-	CASSSRAGTGELFF	TGTGCCAGCAGCAGTAGGGCGGGCACCGGGGAGCTGTTTTTT
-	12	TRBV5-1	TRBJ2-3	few	CASSRNEDTQYF	TGCGCCAGCAGCCGAAACGAGGATACGCAGTATTTT
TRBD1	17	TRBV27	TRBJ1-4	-	CASSSHRGYATNEKLFF	TGTGCCAGCAGTTCCCACAGGGGATATGCCACTAATGAAAAACTGTTTTTT
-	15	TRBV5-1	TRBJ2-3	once	CASSLYGVGTDTQYF	TGCGCCAGCAGCTTGTACGGGGTGGGGACAGATACGCAGTATTTT
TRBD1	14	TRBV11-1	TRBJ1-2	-	CASSPGQGNYGYTF	TGTGCCAGCAGCCCAGGACAGGGGAACTATGGCTACACCTTC
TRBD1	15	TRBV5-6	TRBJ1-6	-	CASSRGQGLNSPLHF	TGTGCCAGCAGCCGGGGACAGGGGTTGAATTCACCCCTCCACTTT
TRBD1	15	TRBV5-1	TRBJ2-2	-	CASSLAGTGPGELFF	TGCGCCAGCAGCTTGGCCGGGACAGGCCCCGGGGAGCTGTTTTTT
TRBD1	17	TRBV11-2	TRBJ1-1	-	CASSTRDRTRGNTEAFF	TGTGCCAGCAGCACCCGGGACAGGACAAGGGGGAACACTGAAGCTTTCTTT
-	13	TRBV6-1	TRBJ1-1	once	CASRGGQGTEAFF	TGTGCCAGCAGGGGGGGGCAGGGCACTGAAGCTTTCTTT
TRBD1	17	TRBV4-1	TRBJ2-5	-	CASSQGLGQGAKETQYF	TGCGCCAGCAGCCAAGGATTGGGACAGGGGGCCAAAGAGACCCAGTACTTC
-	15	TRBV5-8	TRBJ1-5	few	CASSPGTNSNQPQHF	TGTGCCAGCAGCCCCGGGACAAATAGCAATCAGCCCCAGCATTTT
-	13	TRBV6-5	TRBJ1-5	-	CASSQRRLEPQHF	TGTGCCAGCAGTCAAAGGCGTCTGGAGCCCCAGCATTTT
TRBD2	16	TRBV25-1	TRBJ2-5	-	CASRTGTSGAQETQYF	TGTGCCAGCAGGACCGGGACTAGCGGGGCTCAAGAGACCCAGTACTTC
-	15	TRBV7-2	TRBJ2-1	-	CASSLIPGTYNEQFF	TGTGCCAGCAGCTTAATCCCTGGGACCTACAATGAGCAGTTCTTC
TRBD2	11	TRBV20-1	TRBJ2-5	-	CSADGGETQYF	TGCAGTGCGGACGGGGGGGAGACCCAGTACTTC
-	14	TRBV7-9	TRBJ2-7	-	CASSLGHGSYEQYF	TGTGCCAGCAGCTTAGGTCATGGCTCCTACGAGCAGTACTTC
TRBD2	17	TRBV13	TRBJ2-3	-	CASSRLLWRGSTDTQYF	TGTGCCAGCAGCCGACTCCTATGGCGGGGGAGCACAGATACGCAGTATTTT
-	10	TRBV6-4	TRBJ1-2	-	CASIRVGYTF	TGTGCCAGCATTAGGGTTGGCTACACCTTC
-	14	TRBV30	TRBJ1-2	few	CAWSAGVPRRGYTF	TGTGCCTGGAGTGCCGGAGTACCACGACGGGGCTACACCTTC
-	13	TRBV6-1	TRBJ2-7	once	CASSFIGGYEQYF	TGTGCCAGCAGTTTTATTGGCGGGTACGAGCAGTACTTC
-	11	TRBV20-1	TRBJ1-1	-	CSAKGLTEAFF	TGCAGTGCTAAGGGGTTGACTGAAGCTTTCTTT
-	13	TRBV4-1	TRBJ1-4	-	CASSQDRTEKLFF	TGCGCCAGCAGCCAAGACAGGACCGAAAAACTGTTTTTT
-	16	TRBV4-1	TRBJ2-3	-	CASSQDRHKGTDTQYF	TGCGCCAGCAGCCAAGATCGGCACAAGGGCACAGATACGCAGTATTTT
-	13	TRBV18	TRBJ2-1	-	CASSQGSDNEQFF	TGTGCCAGCTCACAGGGAAGCGACAATGAGCAGTTCTTC
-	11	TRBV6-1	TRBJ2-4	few	CASGGENIQYF	TGTGCCAGCGGGGGAGAAAACATTCAGTACTTC
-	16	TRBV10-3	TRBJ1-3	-	CAISSWDRRGVNTIYF	TGTGCCATCAGCTCCTGGGACCGTCGGGGGGTAAACACCATATATTTT
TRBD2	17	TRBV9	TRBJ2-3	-	CASSPGATSGFTDTQYF	TGTGCCAGCAGCCCGGGGGCGACTAGCGGCTTCACAGATACGCAGTATTTT
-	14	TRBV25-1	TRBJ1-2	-	CASSGRGLNYGYTF	TGTGCCAGCAGTGGCAGGGGTCTGAACTATGGCTACACCTTC
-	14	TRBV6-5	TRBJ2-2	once	CASSPRQTTGELFF	TGTGCCAGCAGTCCGAGACAGACTACCGGGGAGCTGTTTTTT
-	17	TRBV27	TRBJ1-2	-	CASSPLSHRSLNYGYTF	TGTGCCAGCAGCCCACTATCCCACAGGTCCCTTAACTATGGCTACACCTTC
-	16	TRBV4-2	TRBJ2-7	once	CASSQEYQRYSYEQYF	TGTGCCAGCAGCCAAGAGTACCAGCGGTACTCCTACGAGCAGTACTTC
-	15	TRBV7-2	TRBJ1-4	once	CASSPYDSANEKLFF	TGTGCCAGCAGCCCGTACGACAGTGCTAATGAAAAACTGTTTTTT
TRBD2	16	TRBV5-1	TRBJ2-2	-	CASSRGGGAPPEELFF	TGCGCCAGCAGTCGTGGCGGGGGGGCCCCTCCCGAGGAGCTGTTTTTT
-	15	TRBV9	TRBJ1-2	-	CASSVGGRGYYGYTF	TGTGCCAGCAGCGTAGGTGGCAGGGGATACTATGGCTACACCTTC
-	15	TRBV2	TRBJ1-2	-	CASSEEGLRASGYTF	TGTGCCAGCAGTGAGGAGGGTCTGAGGGCCTCTGGCTACACCTTC
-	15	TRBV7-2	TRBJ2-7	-	CASSLAAVATYEQYF	TGTGCCAGCAGCTTAGCGGCAGTTGCCACCTACGAGCAGTACTTC
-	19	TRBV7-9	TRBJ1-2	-	CASSLVPVAPWDSNYGYTF	TGTGCCAGCAGCTTAGTTCCAGTCGCCCCGTGGGACTCTAACTATGGCTACACCTTC
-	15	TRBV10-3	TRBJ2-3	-	CAIRGERQDTDTQYF	TGTGCCATCAGGGGCGAGAGACAGGACACAGATACGCAGTATTTT
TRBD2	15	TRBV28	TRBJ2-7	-	CASRPMSGGTYEQYF	TGTGCCAGCAGACCAATGAGCGGGGGGACCTACGAGCAGTACTTC
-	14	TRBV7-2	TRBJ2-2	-	CASSRGLMAGELFF	TGTGCCAGCAGCCGAGGGCTTATGGCCGGGGAGCTGTTTTTT
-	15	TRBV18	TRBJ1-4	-	CASSTQTGRRLKLFF	TGTGCCAGCTCCACACAAACGGGAAGACGCCTAAAACTGTTTTTT
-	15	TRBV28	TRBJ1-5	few	CASTIPNDGGQPQHF	TGTGCCAGCACCATCCCTAACGATGGAGGTCAGCCCCAGCATTTT
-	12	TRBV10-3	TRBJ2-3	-	CAIQGSADTQYF	TGTGCCATCCAGGGGTCTGCAGATACGCAGTATTTT